This TCR beta chain was recorded in a study of T cell repertoires in cytomegalovirus infection. Overall study: Recently identified HLA-C-restricted CMV epitopes were used, and well-studied HLA-B-restricted CMV epitopes were used as well. Signatures in public TCR beta sequences pointed to both CMV infection and matching HLA type. Broader study findings: Public TCR beta family frequency separated CMV-and-HLA carriers, including in an independent cohort. The ex vivo response was dominated by HLA-C-restricted CMV-specific TCR beta clonotypes.

Trimming cost V 0 bases and J 6 bases, with 14 bases left between them. The length of the CDR3 is 15 residues. Looked up from germline, CDR1 is LNHNV and CDR2 is YYDKDF (reference sequence). Relative to its sample, this clonotype is medium-sized. What it binds is not known. TCRdb processed the reads anew with MiXCR; each CDR3 protein has one entry. In the table there are approximately 390,000 distinct CDR3 sequences, about a third of which are singletons. The origin of this receptor is a human donor in good health (CMV status not recorded). Some clones in this sample may be carry-over from other donors' samples. Material: cultured PBMCs, obtained from culture after CMV antigen stimulation. The chain employs TRBV15 and TRBJ1-2; no clear D gene. The chain's CDR3 is CATSREGRITNGYTF. The CDR3 DNA is TGTGCCACCAGCAGAGAGGGCAGGATCACCAATGGCTACACCTTC.